This T cell receptor (beta chain) was profiled in a study of regulatory T cells in long-lasting Graves disease (dated by TCRdb to the early 2020s). Background for the entire study: Patients with newly diagnosed Graves' disease had been on antithyroid drugs for under 3 months. The study was registered as a clinical trial and conducted in China. This study used TCR sequencing and RNA sequencing of peripheral blood to compare persistent Graves' disease patients against newly diagnosed Graves' disease patients. A total of approximately 35 samples underwent TCR sequencing: 13 from persistent and 20 from newly diagnosed Graves' disease patients. What the authors observed across the whole study: Because the primary lesion, thyroid tissue, could not be accessed, the study looked at peripheral blood alone. TRBV28, TRBJ1-2 and TRBJ2-5 were preferentially used in persistent disease, while TRBV20-1 and TRBJ2-1 were favored in newly diagnosed disease. The authors acknowledged the small sample size as a limitation that may reduce accuracy. More public clonotypes were shared among persistent patients (2,741) than among newly diagnosed patients (approximately 1,000). Persistent Graves' disease patients showed lower TCR Shannon entropy and fewer highly expanded clones than newly diagnosed patients, suggesting clonal expansion. Sequencing and analysis were restricted to the TCR beta chain.

This clonotype has only a few counts. Its antigen is unknown. It has no much larger one-base neighbor in the sample; base qualities were not kept. Taken from the germline V gene (reference sequence), the CDR1 and CDR2 loops are GTSNPN and SVGIG. Relative to germline, V is 2 bases shorter and J is 0 bases shorter, with 5 bases between their ends. The CDR3 measures 13 amino acids from cysteine to phenylalanine. Here the CDR3 DNA is all that survives: 39 bases in frame from base 1. Receptor libraries were prepared by multiplex PCR. Sequencing was carried out with an Illumina HiSeq 4000. iRepertoire HTBI primers and Arm-PCR amplification of CDR3 regions were used to construct TCR beta libraries. Gel purification was performed on PCR products prior to sequencing. The study's processing was this. Across samples, about 63 TRBV and 14 TRBJ segments were identified and used for gene usage analysis of CDR3 amino acid clonotypes. Filtered high-quality paired reads were merged into contigs using COPE and FqMerger. BLAST was used to align contigs to the IMGT TRBV, TRBD and TRBJ reference genes, and CDR3 was defined following IMGT. Any clonotype with a frequency above 0.1% was classified as a highly expanded clone. Shannon entropy served as the measure of repertoire diversity, while the Gini coefficient captured V-J evenness. A clonotype was considered public if more than one individual shared it. TCRdb applied fastp at Q25 and MiXCR to the public reads, then kept only in-frame beta chains. Every distinct CDR3 protein forms one entry, paired with its most common genes and DNA. These V and J calls are TCRdb output, not the study's own analysis. The sample table records 420,000 or so distinct CDR3 sequences; less than 20% of these occur just once. The top ten clonotypes cover about 23% of the sample.

The time point tag for this specimen amounts to: newly diagnosed GD, antithyroid drugs for less than 3 months. RNA was extracted from PBMCs in TRIzol for both TCR sequencing and RNA sequencing. Graves' disease was diagnosed according to American Thyroid Association guidelines. Recruitment of patients was carried out at an endocrinology department in Xi'an, China. Each patient gave 8.5 to 9.5 milliliters of peripheral blood, collected in an EDTA anticoagulant tube. Ficoll Paque Plus density gradient separation was used to isolate PBMCs, and no further T cell sorting was done. RNA quality was checked with an Agilent 2100 Bioanalyzer and agarose gel, and concentration with a NanoDrop 2000. These data also formed part of another study, on T cells in Graves' hyperthyroidism and ophthalmopathy. The second investigation adds: Stable Graves' hyperthyroidism was defined as the absence of progression to ophthalmopathy over 18 months of follow-up. Hyperthyroidism patients were newly diagnosed, with disease duration under 2 months, and aged 18 to 65 years. Patients with uncontrolled infections, other autoimmune diseases, pregnancy or lactation were excluded. Diagnoses were established on the basis of clinical symptoms, serum thyroxine and TRAb, thyroid ultrasound, and orbital computed tomography. A first-round RT-PCR of the TCR CDR3 used the HTBI primer set with the Qiagen OneStep RT-PCR kit. Most expanded thyroid clonotypes (frequency above 0.001) were also detected in blood, suggesting blood repertoires may reflect thyroid immune responses. In cross-validation, a model built on a 13 V-J signature told ophthalmopathy apart from stable hyperthyroidism with approximately 90% sensitivity and roughly 82% specificity, and in testing the same model reached 80%/75%. In validation, the model predicted progression to ophthalmopathy with approximately 71% sensitivity and about 72% specificity, a median of around six months before onset. To identify TCR V-J signatures that set the groups apart, the researchers used a discovery cohort of 95 to 100 patients, made up of roughly 45 with Graves' ophthalmopathy and about 60 with stable Graves' hyperthyroidism. Prospective prediction of ophthalmopathy was tested in an independent validation cohort consisting of some 20 hyperthyroidism patients and approximately 16 patients who later progressed to ophthalmopathy. For training and testing, the 95 to 100 patients in the discovery cohort were randomly divided in a 7:3 ratio. In six Graves' hyperthyroidism patients, the study also compared T-cell repertoires from thyroid tissue with T-cell repertoires from blood. Following sampling, methimazole starting at 30 mg daily was given to hyperthyroidism patients, and high-dose intravenous methylprednisolone was given to ophthalmopathy patients. A second multiplex PCR round built the libraries, followed by size selection and purification. Libraries were sequenced paired-end with 100 bp reads on an Illumina HiSeq2000. Raw data were processed with SOAPnuke, discarding reads with adapters, uncalled bases, mean Phred below 15, or no exact constant-primer or identifier match. High-quality paired reads were merged with COPE v1.2.5, and unique nucleotide sequences were defined as clonotypes. Clonotypes were aligned to IMGT TRBV, TRBD and TRBJ reference segments using MiTCR v1.1. Analysis was restricted to V-J combinations with a frequency above 0.0001, which covered 99% to 99.2% of repertoires. The TCS score was defined as the ratio of F50 (clonal expansion) to E x V (chaos), calculated using BLOSUM62-based TCRdist between CDR3 peptides within each V-J. Welch's t-statistics and random forest reduced several hundred V-J features to roughly 13, which were used in a naive Bayes classifier (R e1071). No statistical method was used to set the sample size in advance, and investigators knew the group allocation. The paper describes TCR Vbeta CDR3 sequencing of 140 or so peripheral blood samples, made up of 43 ophthalmopathy patients, 70 to 75 hyperthyroidism patients and about 17 progressor patients.

The sample in question was peripheral blood mononuclear cells (PBMCs), obtained at new diagnosis, from a patient treated with antithyroid drugs. Rearrangement joined TRBV30 to TRBJ1-5, with the D gene not clear enough to name. The receptor comes from a woman in her late teens or twenties with Graves disease. Donor details come from another sample of the same person, matched by shared clones. At the DNA level, the sequence is TGTGCCTGGAGTTATGATAGCAATCAGCCCCAGCATTTT. Its protein is CAWSYDSNQPQHF. The variable domain in full, with residues beyond the CDR3 obtained from the reference TRBV30 and TRBJ1-5 genes, is SQTIHQWPATLVQPVGSPLSLECTVEGTSNPNLYWYRQAAGRGLQLLFYSVGIGQISSEVPQNLSASRPQDRQFILSSKKLLLSDSGFYLCAWSYDSNQPQHFGDGTRLSIL.